This T cell receptor beta chain emerged from a study of early T cells in non-severe SARS-CoV-2 infection. On the study more broadly: Whole-blood bulk RNA, unsorted, was sequenced, and chains were unpaired.

The library protocol tagged individual cDNA molecules with unique molecular identifiers. TCRdb processed the 5' RACE reads anew with MiXCR; each CDR3 protein has one entry. The sample includes around 98,000 distinct CDR3 sequences, roughly 9.6% of them seen just once. The germline V gene has CDR1 SGHVS and CDR2 FQNEAQ. V trimming: 2 bases; J trimming: 5 bases; junction bases outside the gene matches: 2. CDR3 length equals 14 residues. The chain uses TRBV7-8 and TRBJ1-5; 8 bases are shared with TRBD1. This TCR was sampled from an adult who was a healthcare worker with PCR-confirmed SARS-CoV-2 infection or an uninfected control (not recorded which). Sequencing was done on a sample of whole blood. CDR3 nucleotides: TGTGCCAGCAGCTTACTGACAGGGGATCAGCCCCAGCATTTT. Translated: CASSLLTGDQPQHF.